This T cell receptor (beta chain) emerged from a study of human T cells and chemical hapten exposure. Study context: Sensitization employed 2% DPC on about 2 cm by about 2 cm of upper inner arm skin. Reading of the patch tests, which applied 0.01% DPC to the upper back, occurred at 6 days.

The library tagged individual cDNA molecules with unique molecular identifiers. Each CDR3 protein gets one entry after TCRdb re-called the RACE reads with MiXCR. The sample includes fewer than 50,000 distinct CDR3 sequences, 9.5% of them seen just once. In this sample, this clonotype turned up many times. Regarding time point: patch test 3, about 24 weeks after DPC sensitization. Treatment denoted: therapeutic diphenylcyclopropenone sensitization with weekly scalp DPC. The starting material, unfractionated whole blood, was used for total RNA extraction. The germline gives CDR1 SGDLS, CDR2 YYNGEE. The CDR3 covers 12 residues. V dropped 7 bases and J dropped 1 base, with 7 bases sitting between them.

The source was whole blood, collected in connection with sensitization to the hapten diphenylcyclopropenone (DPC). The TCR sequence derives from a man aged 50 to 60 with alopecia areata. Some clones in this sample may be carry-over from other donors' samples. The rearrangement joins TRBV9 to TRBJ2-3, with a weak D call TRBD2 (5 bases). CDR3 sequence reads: CASGGRTDTQYF. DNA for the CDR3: TGTGCCAGCGGAGGACGCACAGATACGCAGTATTTT.